A selection of T cell receptor beta chains follows, all from one sample in a study of cytomegalovirus exposure and HLA in healthy donors. Clones were read by immunoSEQ multiplex PCR, and TCRdb kept only the in-frame ones, dropping some. The sample has around 190,000 clones; around 84% are singletons. The material sequenced was PBMCs. The receptors shown here come from a man between 18 and 35 years old in good health and CMV-seropositive. Each CDR3 is given with its conserved first and last residue. Fields, in order: CDR3 length, V gene, D gene, clone size, J gene, CDR3 DNA, CDR3 protein. D genes are given only for firm matches. Where a row states a size, it is once, few, many or the class of an expanded clone; other rows omit it.

cdr3_length: 15
v_call: TRBV5-1
d_call: -
clone_size: -
j_call: TRBJ1-2
cdr3_nt: TGCGCCAGCAGCTTGTCGTCCGACAGCCGAGATGGCTACACCTTC
cdr3_aa: CASSLSSDSRDGYTF

cdr3_length: 12
v_call: TRBV7-9
d_call: TRBD1
clone_size: -
j_call: TRBJ1-2
cdr3_nt: TGTGCCAGCAGCTCCGGGGGGGACAGCCGGTTTTTC
cdr3_aa: CASSSGGDSRFF

cdr3_length: 13
v_call: TRBV30
d_call: -
clone_size: few
j_call: TRBJ1-1
cdr3_nt: TGTGCCTGGAGTGTACTAGTACACACTGAAGCTTTCTTT
cdr3_aa: CAWSVLVHTEAFF

cdr3_length: 16
v_call: TRBV19
d_call: TRBD2
clone_size: once
j_call: TRBJ2-2
cdr3_nt: TGTGCCAGTAGTCGAACTAGCGGGGGTTACACCGGGGAGCTGTTTTTT
cdr3_aa: CASSRTSGGYTGELFF

cdr3_length: 16
v_call: TRBV28
d_call: TRBD2
clone_size: -
j_call: TRBJ2-3
cdr3_nt: TGTGCCAGCAGTTCTGGGCTAGCGGGAAGCACAGATACGCAGTATTTT
cdr3_aa: CASSSGLAGSTDTQYF

cdr3_length: 15
v_call: TRBV27
d_call: -
clone_size: -
j_call: TRBJ2-7
cdr3_nt: TGTGCCAGCAGCGGCCGGGACACAAGCTCCTACGAGCAGTACTTC
cdr3_aa: CASSGRDTSSYEQYF

cdr3_length: 14
v_call: TRBV9
d_call: TRBD1
clone_size: -
j_call: TRBJ1-2
cdr3_nt: TGTGCCAGCAGCCCTCGGGACAGTGAGTATGGCTACACCTTC
cdr3_aa: CASSPRDSEYGYTF

cdr3_length: 14
v_call: TRBV27
d_call: -
clone_size: -
j_call: TRBJ2-2
cdr3_nt: TGTGCCATTTCATCGCGCGCGAACACCGGGGAGCTGTTTTTT
cdr3_aa: CAISSRANTGELFF

cdr3_length: 15
v_call: TRBV28
d_call: TRBD1
clone_size: -
j_call: TRBJ1-3
cdr3_nt: TGTGCCAGCAGTGAAACAGGGGCTTCTGGAAACACCATATATTTT
cdr3_aa: CASSETGASGNTIYF

cdr3_length: 14
v_call: TRBV2
d_call: TRBD2
clone_size: -
j_call: TRBJ2-5
cdr3_nt: TGTGCCATCTTACTAGCGGTCACGGGAGAGACCCAGTACTTC
cdr3_aa: CAILLAVTGETQYF

cdr3_length: 13
v_call: TRBV30
d_call: -
clone_size: -
j_call: TRBJ1-4
cdr3_nt: TGTGCCTGGACCCGGGACTCAGGGGAAAAACTGTTTTTT
cdr3_aa: CAWTRDSGEKLFF

cdr3_length: 13
v_call: TRBV6-1
d_call: TRBD1
clone_size: -
j_call: TRBJ1-5
cdr3_nt: TGTGCCACTAGAAGGGACAGAAATCAGCCCCAGCATTTT
cdr3_aa: CATRRDRNQPQHF

cdr3_length: 12
v_call: TRBV5-6
d_call: -
clone_size: few
j_call: TRBJ2-1
cdr3_nt: TGTGCCAGCAGTTCACATTACAATGAGCAGTTCTTC
cdr3_aa: CASSSHYNEQFF

cdr3_length: 13
v_call: TRBV7-8
d_call: -
clone_size: -
j_call: TRBJ1-1
cdr3_nt: TGTGCCAGCACCGTGGGGGGGAACACTGAAGCTTTCTTT
cdr3_aa: CASTVGGNTEAFF

cdr3_length: 13
v_call: TRBV27
d_call: -
clone_size: -
j_call: TRBJ1-1
cdr3_nt: TGTGCCAGCAGTCCCCGGCTAAGCGGTGAAGCTTTCTTT
cdr3_aa: CASSPRLSGEAFF

cdr3_length: 16
v_call: TRBV11-2
d_call: TRBD1
clone_size: -
j_call: TRBJ1-3
cdr3_nt: TGTGCCAGCAGCGCATTACAGGGGGCCTCTGGAAACACCATATATTTT
cdr3_aa: CASSALQGASGNTIYF

cdr3_length: 15
v_call: TRBV7-8
d_call: -
clone_size: -
j_call: TRBJ1-3
cdr3_nt: TGTGCCAGCAGTCGTACAGAGATCTCTGGAAACACCATATATTTT
cdr3_aa: CASSRTEISGNTIYF

cdr3_length: 14
v_call: TRBV9
d_call: -
clone_size: -
j_call: TRBJ2-7
cdr3_nt: TGTGCCAGCACCACCGGGACATCATCCTACGAGCAGTACTTC
cdr3_aa: CASTTGTSSYEQYF

cdr3_length: 14
v_call: TRBV27
d_call: TRBD1
clone_size: -
j_call: TRBJ1-5
cdr3_nt: TGTGCCAGCAGGAGGACAGGGGGGGATCAGCCCCAGCATTTT
cdr3_aa: CASRRTGGDQPQHF

cdr3_length: 14
v_call: TRBV6-5
d_call: -
clone_size: -
j_call: TRBJ1-5
cdr3_nt: TGTGCCAGCAGTACAACAGGGCTCAATCAGCCCCAGCATTTT
cdr3_aa: CASSTTGLNQPQHF

cdr3_length: 14
v_call: TRBV5-6
d_call: -
clone_size: few
j_call: TRBJ1-2
cdr3_nt: TGTGCCAGCAGCTCCGGACAGCCCTTCTATGGCTACACCTTC
cdr3_aa: CASSSGQPFYGYTF

cdr3_length: 12
v_call: TRBV30
d_call: -
clone_size: -
j_call: TRBJ2-7
cdr3_nt: TGTGCCTGGAGTGGTAGTTTCCTCGAGCAGTACTTC
cdr3_aa: CAWSGSFLEQYF

cdr3_length: 15
v_call: TRBV4-1
d_call: TRBD1
clone_size: -
j_call: TRBJ1-1
cdr3_nt: TGCGCCGCGTCACAGGGGGCGACGGGATACACTGAAGCTTTCTTT
cdr3_aa: CAASQGATGYTEAFF

cdr3_length: 12
v_call: TRBV6-6
d_call: -
clone_size: -
j_call: TRBJ2-2
cdr3_nt: TGTGTCGCGGGGGCCTACACCGGGGAGCTGTTTTTT
cdr3_aa: CVAGAYTGELFF

cdr3_length: 15
v_call: TRBV6-1
d_call: TRBD2
clone_size: -
j_call: TRBJ2-3
cdr3_nt: TGTGCCAGCAGTGAAAAACTAGCGGCACCTAGTACGCAGTATTTT
cdr3_aa: CASSEKLAAPSTQYF

cdr3_length: 16
v_call: TRBV6-5
d_call: TRBD1
clone_size: -
j_call: TRBJ2-6
cdr3_nt: TGTGCCAGCAGTTGGGGACAGGGAGGAGGGGCCAACGTCCTGACTTTC
cdr3_aa: CASSWGQGGGANVLTF

cdr3_length: 17
v_call: TRBV7-6
d_call: -
clone_size: -
j_call: TRBJ1-1
cdr3_nt: TGTGCCAGCAGCTCTAGGGGGGGGGACCCCGCCGGGACTGAAGCTTTCTTT
cdr3_aa: CASSSRGGDPAGTEAFF

cdr3_length: 14
v_call: TRBV5-1
d_call: -
clone_size: -
j_call: TRBJ1-1
cdr3_nt: TGCGCCAGCAGCTTGGAAGGGGCGGGGGCCGAAGCTTTCTTT
cdr3_aa: CASSLEGAGAEAFF

cdr3_length: 12
v_call: TRBV5-1
d_call: -
clone_size: once
j_call: TRBJ2-1
cdr3_nt: TGCGCCAGCAGCTTACAGGGCAATGAGCAGTTCTTC
cdr3_aa: CASSLQGNEQFF

cdr3_length: 13
v_call: TRBV14
d_call: -
clone_size: -
j_call: TRBJ1-1
cdr3_nt: TGTGCCAGCAGCCTGAGCGTTAACACTGAAGCTTTCTTT
cdr3_aa: CASSLSVNTEAFF

cdr3_length: 17
v_call: TRBV7-2
d_call: -
clone_size: once
j_call: TRBJ1-4
cdr3_nt: TGTGCCAGCAGCTTTCACGGGGGGCGAGCCCTGAATGAAAAACTGTTTTTT
cdr3_aa: CASSFHGGRALNEKLFF

cdr3_length: 14
v_call: TRBV29-1
d_call: TRBD1
clone_size: -
j_call: TRBJ2-3
cdr3_nt: TGCAGCGTTGCTACAGGGGGGAGCACAGATACGCAGTATTTT
cdr3_aa: CSVATGGSTDTQYF

cdr3_length: 14
v_call: TRBV30
d_call: -
clone_size: -
j_call: TRBJ2-2
cdr3_nt: TGTGCCTGGAGTGGTAGCGTGAACACCGGGGAGCTGTTTTTT
cdr3_aa: CAWSGSVNTGELFF

cdr3_length: 12
v_call: TRBV2
d_call: -
clone_size: -
j_call: TRBJ2-5
cdr3_nt: TGTGCCAGCAGTCAGGACCAAGAGACCCAGTACTTC
cdr3_aa: CASSQDQETQYF

cdr3_length: 13
v_call: TRBV28
d_call: -
clone_size: -
j_call: TRBJ2-3
cdr3_nt: TGTGCCAGCAGTTTATGGGCAACAGATACGCAGTATTTT
cdr3_aa: CASSLWATDTQYF

cdr3_length: 17
v_call: TRBV30
d_call: -
clone_size: -
j_call: TRBJ2-7
cdr3_nt: TGTGCCTGGAGTAAAATATCGCTGACAGGAGAATCCTACGAGCAGTACTTC
cdr3_aa: CAWSKISLTGESYEQYF

cdr3_length: 14
v_call: TRBV7-3
d_call: -
clone_size: -
j_call: TRBJ1-1
cdr3_nt: TGTGCCAGCAGCCCTCTCTCTAGGGGGACTGAAGCTTTCTTT
cdr3_aa: CASSPLSRGTEAFF

cdr3_length: 15
v_call: TRBV9
d_call: -
clone_size: -
j_call: TRBJ2-3
cdr3_nt: TGTGCCAGCAGCGTAGCTCCGGGAGCGTCAGATACGCAGTATTTT
cdr3_aa: CASSVAPGASDTQYF

cdr3_length: 14
v_call: TRBV14
d_call: -
clone_size: -
j_call: TRBJ2-7
cdr3_nt: TGTGCCAGCAGCCCTTACCAGGGCCCCTACGAGCAGTACTTC
cdr3_aa: CASSPYQGPYEQYF

cdr3_length: 15
v_call: TRBV5-1
d_call: TRBD2
clone_size: -
j_call: TRBJ2-5
cdr3_nt: TGCGCCAGCAGCTTCACTAGCGGGGGTAGAGAGACCCAGTACTTC
cdr3_aa: CASSFTSGGRETQYF

cdr3_length: 13
v_call: TRBV13
d_call: -
clone_size: -
j_call: TRBJ2-3
cdr3_nt: TGTGCCAGCAGCCTCCCTCCCGCAGATACGCAGTATTTT
cdr3_aa: CASSLPPADTQYF

cdr3_length: 17
v_call: TRBV5-1
d_call: TRBD2
clone_size: -
j_call: TRBJ2-3
cdr3_nt: TGCGCCAGCAGCGATATATCGTCACTAGCGGGAGTAGATACGCAGTATTTT
cdr3_aa: CASSDISSLAGVDTQYF

cdr3_length: 14
v_call: TRBV7-9
d_call: TRBD1
clone_size: -
j_call: TRBJ2-7
cdr3_nt: TGTGCCAGCACGTGGGACAGGGGGTCCTACGAGCAGTACTTC
cdr3_aa: CASTWDRGSYEQYF

cdr3_length: 14
v_call: TRBV6-6
d_call: TRBD1
clone_size: -
j_call: TRBJ2-7
cdr3_nt: TGTGCCAGCAGTTCCGGGACAGGGTTTTACGAGCAGTACTTC
cdr3_aa: CASSSGTGFYEQYF

cdr3_length: 13
v_call: TRBV7-3
d_call: TRBD2
clone_size: -
j_call: TRBJ2-1
cdr3_nt: TGTGCCAGCAGCTTATTAGCGGGAGGTGAGCAGTTCTTC
cdr3_aa: CASSLLAGGEQFF

cdr3_length: 16
v_call: TRBV7-9
d_call: TRBD1
clone_size: -
j_call: TRBJ2-7
cdr3_nt: TGTGCCAGCAGCTCTCAGGGGGCTCTGAGGCTCTACGAGCAGTACTTC
cdr3_aa: CASSSQGALRLYEQYF

cdr3_length: 14
v_call: TRBV4-1
d_call: -
clone_size: -
j_call: TRBJ2-3
cdr3_nt: TGCGCCAGCAGCCAAGACAGGGGATTTGATACGCAGTATTTT
cdr3_aa: CASSQDRGFDTQYF

cdr3_length: 12
v_call: TRBV27
d_call: -
clone_size: -
j_call: TRBJ1-1
cdr3_nt: TGTGCCAGCTCAACAGTGAACACTGAAGCTTTCTTT
cdr3_aa: CASSTVNTEAFF

cdr3_length: 14
v_call: TRBV27
d_call: -
clone_size: -
j_call: TRBJ2-1
cdr3_nt: TGTGCCAGCAGTTACACGGGGACAAACAATGAGCAGTTCTTC
cdr3_aa: CASSYTGTNNEQFF